Given below is one T cell receptor beta chain in context. The antigen is not known. This record comes from a study of T cell repertoires in cytomegalovirus infection. On the study more broadly: Indications of both CMV infection and matching HLA type were provided by public TCR beta signatures.

Findings and limits, study-wide: The cumulative frequency of public TCR beta families distinguished individuals who carried CMV together with the relevant HLA. Across the ex vivo response, the dominant clonotypes were HLA-C-restricted CMV-specific TCR beta clonotypes.

Each CDR3 protein gets one entry after TCRdb re-called the reads with MiXCR. The sample comprises under 150,000 distinct CDR3 sequences, roughly a quarter of which are singletons, and roughly 33% rests with the top ten. Per the germline V gene, CDR1 is SGHTA and CDR2 is FQGNSA. The CDR3 is made up of 13 amino acids. V lost 5 bases to trimming and J lost 4 bases, with 12 bases between them. The V call is TRBV7-2, the J call TRBJ2-7; D is uncertain. Sequences were obtained from PBMCs, sequenced either directly or after in vitro stimulation (not recorded which). The TCR sequence derives from a human donor in good health (CMV status not recorded). Some clones in this sample may be carry-over from other donors' samples. This chain's CDR3 is CASSRPILYEQYF. The CDR3 DNA reads as TGTGCCAGCAGCCGTCCTATATTGTACGAGCAGTACTTC. Filled out from reference TRBV7-2 and TRBJ2-7, the complete variable domain reads GAGVSQSPSNKVTEKGKDVELRCDPISGHTALYWYRQSLGQGLEFLIYFQGNSAPDKSGLPSDRFSAERTGGSVSTLTIQRTQQEDSAVYLCASSRPILYEQYFGPGTRLTVT.